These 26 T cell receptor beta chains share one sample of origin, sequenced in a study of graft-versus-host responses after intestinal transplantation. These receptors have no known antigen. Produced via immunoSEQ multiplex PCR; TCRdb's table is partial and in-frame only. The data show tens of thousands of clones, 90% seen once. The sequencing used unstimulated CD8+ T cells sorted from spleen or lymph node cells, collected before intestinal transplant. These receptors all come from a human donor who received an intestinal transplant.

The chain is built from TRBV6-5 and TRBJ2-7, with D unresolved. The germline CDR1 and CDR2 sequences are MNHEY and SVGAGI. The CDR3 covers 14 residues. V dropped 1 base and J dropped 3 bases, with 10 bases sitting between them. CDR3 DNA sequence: TGTGCCAGCAGTTACTTTGGTTCGGGCTACGAGCAGTACTTC. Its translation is CASSYFGSGYEQYF.

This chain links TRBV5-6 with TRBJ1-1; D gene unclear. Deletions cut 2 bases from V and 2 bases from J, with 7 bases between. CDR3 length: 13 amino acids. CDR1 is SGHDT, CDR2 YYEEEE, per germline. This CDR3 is CASSFDLNTEAFF. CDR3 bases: TGTGCCAGCAGCTTTGATCTAAACACTGAAGCTTTCTTT.

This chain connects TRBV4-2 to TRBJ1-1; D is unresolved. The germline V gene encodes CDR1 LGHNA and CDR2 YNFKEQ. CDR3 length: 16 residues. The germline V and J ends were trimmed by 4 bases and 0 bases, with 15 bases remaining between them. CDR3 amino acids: CASSPPTQTMNTEAFF. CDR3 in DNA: TGTGCCAGCAGCCCGCCGACACAGACTATGAACACTGAAGCTTTCTTT.

The CDR3 region is CASSQEGRGWYDCTF. In DNA form, the CDR3 reads TGCGCCAGCAGCCAAGAGGGCAGGGGTTGGTACGACTGCACCTTC. The chain uses TRBV4-1 and TRBJ1-2, with D tentatively TRBD1 (6 bases). V was cut by 0 bases and J by 13 bases, with 21 bases left in between. The CDR3 is 15 amino acids. Germline CDR1 reads MGHRA; CDR2 reads YSYEKL.

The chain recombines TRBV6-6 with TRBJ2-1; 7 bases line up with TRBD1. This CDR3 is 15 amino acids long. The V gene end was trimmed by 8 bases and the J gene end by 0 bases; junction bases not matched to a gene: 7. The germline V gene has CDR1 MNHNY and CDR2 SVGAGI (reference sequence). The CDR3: CASGLGQSSYNEQFF. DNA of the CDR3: TGTGCCAGCGGCCTGGGACAGAGCTCCTACAATGAGCAGTTCTTC.

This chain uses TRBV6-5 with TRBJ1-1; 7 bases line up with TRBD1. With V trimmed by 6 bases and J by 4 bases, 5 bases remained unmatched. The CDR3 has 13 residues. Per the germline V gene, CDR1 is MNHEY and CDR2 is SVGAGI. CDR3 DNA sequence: TGTGCCAGCAGACTACAGGGGCTCACTGAAGCTTTCTTT. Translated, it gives CASRLQGLTEAFF.

The CDR3 protein is CASSLDPGEFEKLFF. CDR3 nucleotide sequence: TGCGCCAGCAGCTTGGACCCGGGGGAATTCGAAAAACTGTTTTTT. The chain is built from TRBV5-1 and TRBJ1-4; TRBD1 is a possible D gene (5 bases). The CDR3 runs 15 residues. Germline V gene sequence: CDR1 SGHRS, CDR2 YFSETQ. V gave up 0 bases and J gave up 8 bases, with 14 bases separating them.

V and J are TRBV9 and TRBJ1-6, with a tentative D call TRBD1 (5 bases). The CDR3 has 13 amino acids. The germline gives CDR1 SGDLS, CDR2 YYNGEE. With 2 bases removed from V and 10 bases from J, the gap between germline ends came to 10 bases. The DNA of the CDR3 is TGTGCCAGCAGCGTCAGGGTCCGGTCACCCCTCCACTTT. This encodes CASSVRVRSPLHF.

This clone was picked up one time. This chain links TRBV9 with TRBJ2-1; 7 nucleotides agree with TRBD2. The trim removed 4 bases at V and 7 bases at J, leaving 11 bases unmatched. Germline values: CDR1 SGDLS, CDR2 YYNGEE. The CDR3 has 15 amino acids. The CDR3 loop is CASSLPPAGKNEQFF. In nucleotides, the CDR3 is TGTGCCAGCAGCCTTCCGCCAGCGGGGAAGAATGAGCAGTTCTTC.

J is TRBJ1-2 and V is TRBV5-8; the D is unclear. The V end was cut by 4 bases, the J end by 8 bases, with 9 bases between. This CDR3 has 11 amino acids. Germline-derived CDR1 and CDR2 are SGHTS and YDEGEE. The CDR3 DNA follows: TGTGCCAGCAGCATAACGGGAGGCTACACCTTC. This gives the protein CASSITGGYTF.

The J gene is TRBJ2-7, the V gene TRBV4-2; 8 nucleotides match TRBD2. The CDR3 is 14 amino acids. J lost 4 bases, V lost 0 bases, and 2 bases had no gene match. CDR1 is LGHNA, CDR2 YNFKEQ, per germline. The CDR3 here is CASSQDGGGYEQYF. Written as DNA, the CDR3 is TGTGCCAGCAGCCAAGACGGGGGGGGATACGAGCAGTACTTC.

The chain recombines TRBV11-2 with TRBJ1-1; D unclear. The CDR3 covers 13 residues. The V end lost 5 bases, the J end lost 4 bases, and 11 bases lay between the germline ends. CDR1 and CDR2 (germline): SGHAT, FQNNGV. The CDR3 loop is CASSPVFLTEAFF. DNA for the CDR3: TGTGCCAGCAGCCCCGTATTCCTCACTGAAGCTTTCTTT.

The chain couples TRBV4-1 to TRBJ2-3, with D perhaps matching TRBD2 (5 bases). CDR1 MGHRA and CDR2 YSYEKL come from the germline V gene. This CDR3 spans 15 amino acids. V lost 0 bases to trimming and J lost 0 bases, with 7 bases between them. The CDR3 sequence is CASSQDRGSTDTQYF. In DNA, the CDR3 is TGCGCCAGCAGCCAAGATCGGGGTAGCACAGATACGCAGTATTTT.

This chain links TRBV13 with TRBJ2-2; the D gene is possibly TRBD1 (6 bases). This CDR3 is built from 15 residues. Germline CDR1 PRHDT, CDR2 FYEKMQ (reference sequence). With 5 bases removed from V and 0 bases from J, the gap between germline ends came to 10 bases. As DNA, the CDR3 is TGTGCCAGCAGCCGTGGGACACCGAACACCGGGGAGCTGTTTTTT. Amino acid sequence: CASSRGTPNTGELFF.

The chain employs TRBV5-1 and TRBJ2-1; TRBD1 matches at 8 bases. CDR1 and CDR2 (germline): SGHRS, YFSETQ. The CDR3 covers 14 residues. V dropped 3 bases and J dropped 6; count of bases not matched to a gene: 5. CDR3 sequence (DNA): TGCGCCAGCAGCTCAGGGGGCAGGGGCAATGAGCAGTTCTTC. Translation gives CASSSGGRGNEQFF.

The CDR3 nucleotides read TGCGCCAGCAGCACGGCAACAGGGGTGGTTGTCGAGCAGTACTTC. This codes for CASSTATGVVVEQYF. V gene TRBV5-1 combines with J gene TRBJ2-7; 7 bases are a match to TRBD1. Germline CDR1 reads SGHRS; CDR2 reads YFSETQ. The CDR3 is 15 residues long. Trimming cost V 4 bases and J 6 bases; bases outside gene matches: 13.

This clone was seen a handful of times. The CDR3 reads CASSYGGGTDTQYF. As DNA, the CDR3 is TGTGCCAGCAGTTACGGGGGGGGCACAGATACGCAGTATTTT. The chain recombines TRBV6-6 with TRBJ2-3, with 7 positions matching TRBD2. CDR3 length: 14 amino acids. Germline CDR1 is MNHNY and CDR2 is SVGAGI (reference sequence). V gave up 2 bases and J gave up 1 base; unmatched junction bases: 0.

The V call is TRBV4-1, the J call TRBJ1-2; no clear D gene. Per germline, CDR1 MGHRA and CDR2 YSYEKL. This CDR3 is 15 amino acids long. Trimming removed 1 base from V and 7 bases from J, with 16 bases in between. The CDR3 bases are TGCGCCAGCAGCCAAGCGGACGGAGGGATTTCTGGCTACACCTTC. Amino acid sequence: CASSQADGGISGYTF.

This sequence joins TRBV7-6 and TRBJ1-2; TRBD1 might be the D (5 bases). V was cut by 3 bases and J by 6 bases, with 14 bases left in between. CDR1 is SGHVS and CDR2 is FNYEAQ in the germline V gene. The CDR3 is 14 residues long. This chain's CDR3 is CASSLGRPGDGYTF. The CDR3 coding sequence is TGTGCCAGCAGCTTGGGCAGGCCGGGGGATGGCTACACCTTC.

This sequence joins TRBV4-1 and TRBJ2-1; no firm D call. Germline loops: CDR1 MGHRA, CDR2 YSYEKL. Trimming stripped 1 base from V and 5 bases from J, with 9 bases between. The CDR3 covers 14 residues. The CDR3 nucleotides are TGCGCCAGCAGCCAAGTTGGCAACCACAATGAGCAGTTCTTC. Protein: CASSQVGNHNEQFF.

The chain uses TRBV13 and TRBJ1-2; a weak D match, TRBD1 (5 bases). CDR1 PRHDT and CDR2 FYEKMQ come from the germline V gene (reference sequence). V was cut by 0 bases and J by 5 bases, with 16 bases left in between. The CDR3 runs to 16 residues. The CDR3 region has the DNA TGTGCCAGCAGCTTAGGTCTTGGACACTACTTTTATGGCTACACCTTC. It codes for CASSLGLGHYFYGYTF.

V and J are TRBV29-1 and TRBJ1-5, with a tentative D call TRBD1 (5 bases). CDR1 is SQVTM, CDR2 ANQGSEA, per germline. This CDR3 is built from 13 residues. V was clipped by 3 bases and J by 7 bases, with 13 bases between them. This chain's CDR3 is CSVDAGEGQPQHF. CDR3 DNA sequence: TGCAGCGTTGATGCGGGGGAGGGACAGCCCCAGCATTTT.

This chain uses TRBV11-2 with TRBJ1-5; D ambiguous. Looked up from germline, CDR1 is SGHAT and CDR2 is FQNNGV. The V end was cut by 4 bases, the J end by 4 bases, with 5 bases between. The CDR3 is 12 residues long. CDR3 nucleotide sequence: TGTGCCAGCAGCTCCCAAAATCAGCCCCAGCATTTT. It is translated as CASSSQNQPQHF.

The CDR3 DNA reads as TGTGCCAGCAGCCCCACCCCGATCTCCCGACTCTATGGCTACACCTTC. Protein: CASSPTPISRLYGYTF. The genes are TRBV11-3 and TRBJ1-2; D ambiguous. The CDR3 is made up of 16 amino acids. Germline V gives CDR1 SGHNT, CDR2 YENEEA. V shed 5 bases and J shed 4 bases, with 20 bases lying between them.

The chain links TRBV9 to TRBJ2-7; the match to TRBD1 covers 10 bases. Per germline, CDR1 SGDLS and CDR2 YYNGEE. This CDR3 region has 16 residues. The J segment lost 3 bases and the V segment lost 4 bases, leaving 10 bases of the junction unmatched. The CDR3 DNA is TGTGCCAGCAGCACGGGGGGCGGGACAGGGGACTACGAGCAGTACTTC. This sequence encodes CASSTGGGTGDYEQYF.

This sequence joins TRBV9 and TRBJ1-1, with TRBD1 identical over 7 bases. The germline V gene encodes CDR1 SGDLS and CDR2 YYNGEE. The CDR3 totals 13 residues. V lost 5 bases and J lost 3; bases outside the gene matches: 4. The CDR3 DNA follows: TGTGCCAGCAGGTCAACAGGGGACACTGAAGCTTTCTTT. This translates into CASRSTGDTEAFF.